This T cell receptor beta chain was found in a study of cytomegalovirus exposure and HLA in healthy donors. Study-level information: A subsequent analysis reported that the roughly 120 validation repertoires were produced on the same platform that had also been used for the 600 to 800 first-cohort repertoires.

Study findings and constraints: There were some public TCRs occurring in many donors, but most TCR sequences were rare. According to the study, 160 or so TCR beta chains were cytomegalovirus-associated.

Assay: immunoSEQ multiplex PCR; the TCRdb copy retains only in-frame clones and omits some. Of some 200,000 clones in the sample, around 84% were seen once. As for this clone: Its antigen is as yet unknown.

Trimming stripped 2 bases from V and 4 bases from J, with 11 bases between. There are 15 residues in the CDR3. Germline V gives CDR1 MDHEN, CDR2 SYDVKM. This TCR derives from a woman aged 25-40 years in good health and CMV-seropositive. The chain has TRBV28 and TRBJ2-2, with D hard to call. Material: PBMCs. For the CDR3, the DNA is TGTGCCAGCAGTTTAGAGAAATCGGGCACCGGGGAGCTGTTTTTT. It specifies CASSLEKSGTGELFF.